This T cell receptor (beta chain) was identified in a study of post-analysis software for immune sequencing data. Unique-molecular-identifier-tagged TCR beta cDNA libraries were used. TCRdb processed the PCR reads anew with MiXCR; each CDR3 protein has one entry. The data show about 760,000 distinct CDR3 sequences, 30% seen once. This TCR derives from a girl aged 5 to 17 with multiple sclerosis. Source material: blood.

Here the CDR3 DNA reads TGTGCCAGCAGCCAAGGGCTAGCGGGGGGGTTGAGTAAGACCCAGTACTTC. Amino acid sequence: CASSQGLAGGLSKTQYF. The chain employs TRBV3-1 and TRBJ2-5, with TRBD2 identical over 12 bases. There are 17 residues in the CDR3. V was pared by 1 base and J by 6 bases, with 9 bases of the junction left unmatched. Germline V gene data show CDR1 as LGHDT and CDR2 as YNNKEL (reference sequence).